This T cell receptor (delta chain) was documented in a study of γδ T cells in repeated Plasmodium falciparum infection. About the study: Four controlled malaria infections with P. falciparum NF54 spanned about 640 days. Each infection was followed by sampling at 21 days, plus baseline and some pre-infection draws. Study conclusions and caveats: Compared with Australian children, Malian Vdelta2-negative repertoires seemed more clonal, less diverse, less shared. The Malian cohort came from a small rural village of predominantly one ethnic group.

Gammadelta T cells were flow-sorted from PBMC into Vgamma9/Vdelta2+ and Vdelta2-negative populations for bulk analysis. TCRdb reanalysed the multiplex PCR reads with CATT. The table has around 86,000 delta-chain clones, approximately 1.4% seen once; the top ten hold under 10%. This clone came up a few times. Its specificity is not known. TCRdb lists the protein of a much larger clone for this DNA, which differs at residue 3, so this is likely a read error; the protein given here is translated from the DNA itself. Per germline, CDR1 GEAIGNYY and CDR2 EKD. The CDR3 totals 18 residues. Input material: gamma-delta T cells from blood. V usage is TRDV2 and J usage is TRDJ3; 9 bases are a match to TRDD3. TCRdb is silent on the J gene; assignment here came from matching the DNA to germline. This receptor was taken from a pool of human donors (malaria-infected and uninfected, not separated). In DNA form, the CDR3 reads TGTGCCAGTGACACCGTACTGGGGGACTCCTGGGACACCCGACAGATGTTTTTC. Protein: CASDTVLGDSWDTRQMFF.